This T cell receptor (beta chain) derives from a study of T cells after yellow fever vaccination. TCRdb fed the 5' RACE reads into MiXCR, producing one record per CDR3 protein. Counted here are fewer than 500,000 distinct CDR3 sequences, approximately 19% occurring once; the ten biggest clones make up roughly a sixth. The germline V gene has CDR1 MGHRA and CDR2 YSYEKL. The CDR3 covers 14 residues. The ends were cut back, 3 bases at V and 6 bases at J, with 14 bases in the middle. The V and J genes are TRBV4-1 and TRBJ1-2; tentative D call: TRBD1 (6 bases). The sample here was PBMCs, taken before the yellow fever booster vaccination. This TCR was sampled from a young man who received the YFV17D yellow fever vaccine. The CDR3 reads CASSQPGAGHGYTF. CDR3 DNA: TGCGCCAGCAGCCAGCCAGGGGCGGGCCATGGCTACACCTTC.